The 6 T cell receptor beta chains listed next were all sequenced from one sample in a study of blood T cell repertoires in COVID-19. TCRdb keeps only in-frame clones here, not all; method: immunoSEQ multiplex PCR. The data show nearly 400,000 clones, with roughly 86% seen just once and 1.7% held by the top ten. The material sequenced was PBMCs or T cells enriched from blood (not recorded which). The receptors come from a woman aged 30 to 39 who had recovered from COVID-19.

The chain is built from TRBV5-1 and TRBJ2-7; 9 nucleotides agree with TRBD1. This CDR3 has 13 amino acids. V was pared by 4 bases and J by 12 bases, with 11 bases of the junction left unmatched. Per germline, CDR1 SGHRS and CDR2 YFSETQ. The CDR3: CASSVRQGERRYF. Written as DNA, the CDR3 is TGCGCCAGCAGCGTCCGACAGGGGGAAAGGAGGTACTTC.

V gene TRBV13 combines with J gene TRBJ2-7, with a tentative D call TRBD2 (5 bases). CDR1 is PRHDT, CDR2 FYEKMQ, per germline (reference sequence). V was pared by 1 base and J by 0 bases, with 10 bases between. This CDR3 is built from 15 residues. CDR3 bases: TGTGCCAGCAGCTTAGCCACTGGGAGCTCCTACGAGCAGTACTTC. The encoded protein is CASSLATGSSYEQYF.

This chain links TRBV18 with TRBJ1-5; possibly TRBD1 for D (5 bases). The V and J ends lost 4 bases and 2 bases respectively, with 12 bases between them. This CDR3 has 15 amino acids. Germline CDR1 reads KGHSH; CDR2 reads LQKENI. The CDR3: CASSQGRWGNQPQHF. CDR3 nucleotide sequence: TGTGCCAGCTCACAGGGGCGATGGGGCAATCAGCCCCAGCATTTT.

The chain couples TRBV30 to TRBJ1-2; 8 nucleotides align to TRBD1. The V gene's germline CDR1 is GTSNPN and CDR2 SVGIG (reference sequence). This CDR3 is 12 amino acids long. V shed 5 bases, J shed 4 bases, and the junction held 3 bases outside the gene matches. Here the CDR3 reads CAWGQGLYGYTF. CDR3 DNA: TGTGCCTGGGGACAGGGCCTCTATGGCTACACCTTC.

V gene TRBV18 combines with J gene TRBJ1-3; no clear D. The V and J ends lost 3 bases and 6 bases respectively, with 6 bases between them. Germline CDR1 KGHSH, CDR2 LQKENI. The CDR3 has 12 residues. CDR3 residues: CASSPEENTIYF. The CDR3 nucleotides read TGTGCCAGCTCACCGGAGGAAAACACCATATATTTT.

This chain joins TRBV6-5 and TRBJ2-7; perhaps TRBD2 as D (5 bases). Germline V gene lookup returns CDR1 MNHEY and CDR2 SVGAGI. V dropped 6 bases and J dropped 9 bases, with 18 bases sitting between them. This CDR3 spans 13 amino acids. This CDR3 is CASRNSGSSGQYF. The CDR3 DNA is TGTGCCAGCAGGAATTCGGGGTCTTCCGGGCAGTACTTC.